The rows below give T cell receptor beta chains drawn from one sample of a study of shared clonotypes between healthy human individuals. This table comes from immunoSEQ multiplex PCR, and its TCRdb copy is limited to in-frame clones, with some not included. This sample has about 1.4 million clones, with roughly 97% found just once. Sequencing was carried out using naive CD4+ T cells sorted from blood. All receptors come from a man aged 30 to 39 in good health. CDR3s include the opening cysteine and the closing phenylalanine or tryptophan. A D gene is named only where the DNA matches it firmly.

d_call j_call v_call cdr3_nt cdr3_aa
TRBD2 TRBJ2-1 TRBV7-6 TGTGCCAGCCGCTCCAGGACTAGCGGGAGCAATGAGCAGTTCTTC CASRSRTSGSNEQFF
NA TRBJ2-7 TRBV7-8 TGTGCCAGCAGCTTAACCCCCGGGGCCGGGGTACAGTTAGACGAGCAGTACTTC CASSLTPGAGVQLDEQYF
NA TRBJ2-3 TRBV7-9 TGTGCCAGCAGCTTAGTCCAGGGAATGGATACGCAGTATTTT CASSLVQGMDTQYF
NA TRBJ2-2 TRBV19 TGTGCCAGTAGTATAGGGGGGACGGCAAACACCGGGGAGCTGTTTTTT CASSIGGTANTGELFF
NA TRBJ2-3 TRBV10-2 TGCGCCAGCAGTGTAAGCGATACGCAGTATTTT CASSVSDTQYF
NA TRBJ1-1 TRBV2 TGTGCCAGTTCACGATACACTGAAGCTTTCTTT CASSRYTEAFF
NA TRBJ1-2 TRBV5-1 TGCGCCAGCAGCTTGCGGGAAAACTATGGCTACACCTTC CASSLRENYGYTF
TRBD1 TRBJ1-2 TRBV30 TGTGCCTGGAGTGTCATTGACAGGGTCTCTGGCTACACCTTC CAWSVIDRVSGYTF
TRBD1 TRBJ2-5 TRBV28 TGTGCCAGCAGTTCGTATCTTTCATCCGGGACAGGGGGCTTCAGGGAGACCCAGTACTTC CASSSYLSSGTGGFRETQYF
TRBD2 TRBJ2-4 TRBV9 TGTGCCAGCAGCGAACTAGCGGGAGTCGGGGTAGCCAAAAACATTCAGTACTTC CASSELAGVGVAKNIQYF
TRBD2 TRBJ2-7 TRBV27 TGTGCCAGCATCTCCCCCCGGACTAGCGAATACGAGCAGTACTTC CASISPRTSEYEQYF